The entry below gives a single T cell receptor (beta chain) sequence along with its context. This entry is derived from a study of blood T cell repertoires in COVID-19. The J segment lost 2 bases and the V segment lost 3 bases, leaving 8 bases of the junction unmatched. This CDR3 is 16 amino acids long. The germline CDR1 and CDR2 sequences are SGDLS and YYNGEE. Sequenced by immunoSEQ multiplex PCR; TCRdb stores in-frame clones only, minus some. The sample holds some 60,000 clones, 85% to 90% seen once. This TCR derives from a human donor with active COVID-19. The donor label of this sample is uncertain. The V gene is TRBV9, the J gene TRBJ2-7; 10 bases are a match to TRBD1. The specimen sequenced was peripheral blood. CDR3 region: CASSAGQGVSPYEQYF. CDR3 in DNA: TGTGCCAGCAGCGCAGGACAGGGGGTATCCCCCTACGAGCAGTACTTC. Based on the CDR3 plus reference TRBV9 and TRBJ2-7, the full variable domain is DSGVTQTPKHLITATGQRVTLRCSPRSGDLSVYWYQQSLDQGLQFLIQYYNGEERAKGNILERFSAQQFPDLHSELNLSSLELGDSALYFCASSAGQGVSPYEQYFGPGTRLTVT.